This record covers a single T cell receptor beta chain. Its antigen is currently unknown. The source of the sample is a study of T cell responses to AZD1222 COVID-19 vaccine. TCRdb keeps only in-frame clones here, not all; method: immunoSEQ multiplex PCR. The repertoire includes 140,000 or so clones, 86% of them detected once, and 5.1% sits in the top ten. General study results and limits: White British donors predominated, females outnumbered males, and clonal diversity was possibly underestimated.

The ends were cut back, 5 bases at V and 7 bases at J, with 14 bases in the middle. CDR3 length: 13 residues. Germline V CDR1 and CDR2: MNHEY, SVGAGI. The sample in question was peripheral blood, obtained 28 days after the second AZD1222 dose. The clonotype originates from an adult who received the AZD1222 COVID-19 vaccine. The chain couples TRBV6-5 to TRBJ1-2, with D possibly TRBD1 on 6 matching bases. In nucleotides, the CDR3 is TGTGCCAGCAGTCCAACAGGGTTCTCTGGCTACACCTTC. Translating gives CASSPTGFSGYTF.